The 16 T cell receptor beta chains in this list originate from one sample, sequenced in a study of cytomegalovirus exposure and HLA in healthy donors. PCR primers comprised 60 Vbeta and 13 Jbeta primers. Produced via immunoSEQ multiplex PCR; TCRdb's table is partial and in-frame only. Of around 280,000 clones listed, about 90% are singletons. Sample: PBMCs. Every receptor here comes from a woman aged 18-35 years in good health and CMV-seronegative.

The gene calls are TRBV23-1 and TRBJ1-5; no reliable D call. Being an ORF, TRBV23-1 has a function that is uncertain. The length of the CDR3 is 17 residues. The V gene lost 7 bases and the J gene lost 0 bases, with 19 bases spanning the gap. DNA of the CDR3: TGCGCCAGCACCCCTATAGGCAGAACTAATAGCAATCAGCCCCAGCATTTT. Translating gives CASTPIGRTNSNQPQHF.

This chain uses TRBV6-6 with TRBJ2-1; D possibly corresponds to TRBD2 (7 bases). Looked up from germline, CDR1 is MNHNY and CDR2 is SVGAGI (reference sequence). CDR3 size: 15 residues. V was trimmed by 2 bases and J by 7 bases, leaving 15 bases between them. CDR3: CASSYGGPGGNEQFF. As DNA, the CDR3 is TGTGCCAGCAGTTACGGGGGGCCGGGGGGTAATGAGCAGTTCTTC.

This clone was picked up one time. J is TRBJ2-1 and V is TRBV19, with TRBD2 identical over 12 bases. V was clipped by 5 bases and J by 7 bases; unmatched bases: 9. The CDR3 contains 16 residues. CDR1 and CDR2 from the germline V gene are LNHDA and SQIVND (reference sequence). For the CDR3, the DNA is TGTGCCAGTAGTGTCTCCCTAGCGGGGGGGTGGAATGAGCAGTTCTTC. Translating it yields CASSVSLAGGWNEQFF.

This rearrangement joins TRBV11-2 to TRBJ1-4; TRBD1 aligns across 10 bases. The trim removed 5 bases at V and 5 bases at J, leaving 5 bases unmatched. CDR3 size: 15 residues. In germline, CDR1 is SGHAT, CDR2 FQNNGV. CDR3 coding DNA: TGTGCCAGCAGCCTCCCGGGACAGGGGAATGAAAAACTGTTTTTT. This codes for CASSLPGQGNEKLFF.

V and J are TRBV6-5 and TRBJ2-2; 8 bases are shared with TRBD1. The J segment lost 2 bases and the V segment lost 7 bases, leaving 6 bases of the junction unmatched. In germline, CDR1 is MNHEY, CDR2 SVGAGI. The CDR3 extends over 15 amino acids. The CDR3 DNA follows: TGTGCCAGCACTCGGGGGACAGGAAACACCGGGGAGCTGTTTTTT. Translation: CASTRGTGNTGELFF.

The gene calls are TRBV6-4 and TRBJ2-1; 8 bases are a match to TRBD1. The length of the CDR3 is 13 residues. CDR1 is MRHNA, CDR2 SNTAGT, per germline. Trimming took 4 bases from V and 6 from J; bases not matched to a gene: 2. This CDR3 is CASSAGQANEQFF. For the CDR3, the DNA is TGTGCCAGCAGTGCGGGACAGGCCAATGAGCAGTTCTTC.

This clone appeared once. The CDR3 here is CASSIGQGEQYF. The CDR3 coding sequence is TGCGCCAGCAGCATAGGACAGGGAGAGCAGTACTTC. The rearrangement links TRBV5-1 to TRBJ2-7, with 8 bases fitting TRBD1. Germline CDR1 is SGHRS and CDR2 is YFSETQ. The CDR3 spans 12 residues. V was clipped by 4 bases and J by 7 bases; unmatched bases: 4.

The CDR3 reads CATSRDRGMNEQFF. Written as DNA, the CDR3 is TGTGCCACCAGCAGAGACCGGGGGATGAATGAGCAGTTCTTC. The genes are TRBV15 and TRBJ2-1; tentatively, D is TRBD2 (6 bases). The CDR3 is made up of 14 amino acids. Germline assignment: CDR1 LNHNV and CDR2 YYDKDF (reference sequence). Trimming stripped 0 bases from V and 7 bases from J, with 10 bases between.

The chain couples TRBV19 to TRBJ2-2; 9 positions agree with TRBD1. This CDR3 spans 15 amino acids. CDR1 is LNHDA and CDR2 is SQIVND in the germline V gene (reference sequence). V was clipped by 1 base and J by 4 bases; unmatched bases: 1. The CDR3 here is CASSIGDRATGELFF. The CDR3 DNA reads as TGTGCCAGTAGTATAGGGGACAGGGCCACCGGGGAGCTGTTTTTT.

The V call is TRBV4-1, the J call TRBJ2-7; a weak D match, TRBD1 (5 bases). Germline V gene data show CDR1 as MGHRA and CDR2 as YSYEKL. This CDR3 is built from 15 residues. Between the trimmed V and J ends, which lost 1 base and 2 bases, there was a span of 12 bases. CDR3 protein: CASSQGLRAAYEQYF. In DNA, the CDR3 is TGCGCCAGCAGCCAAGGACTCAGGGCTGCCTACGAGCAGTACTTC.

The CDR3 loop is CASSEGTSFETQYF. The DNA for the CDR3 is TGCGCCAGCAGCGAAGGTACTAGCTTCGAGACCCAGTACTTC. This chain uses TRBV5-1 with TRBJ2-5; weak D call: TRBD2 (6 bases). This CDR3 is built from 14 residues. Trimming pared 4 bases from V and 5 bases from J, leaving 15 bases between. The germline CDR1 and CDR2 sequences are SGHRS and YFSETQ.

The chain is built from TRBV6-5 and TRBJ1-2; tentatively, D is TRBD1 (6 bases). This CDR3 is built from 16 residues. CDR1 and CDR2 from the germline V gene are MNHEY and SVGAGI. V shed 2 bases and J shed 6 bases, with 19 bases lying between them. The CDR3 region has the DNA TGTGCCAGCAGTTACGTAGAGCCGGGACATAAAGATGGCTACACCTTC. This encodes CASSYVEPGHKDGYTF.

The chain links TRBV28 to TRBJ1-2; 7 bases map to TRBD1. This CDR3 region has 15 residues. CDR1 is MDHEN and CDR2 is SYDVKM in the germline V gene. After removal of 5 bases from V and 2 bases from J, the junction contained 8 bases not matched to a gene. The CDR3, as DNA: TGTGCCAGCAGTCGCCGAATACAGGGGAACTATGGCTACACCTTC. Translated, it gives CASSRRIQGNYGYTF.

The gene calls are TRBV11-3 and TRBJ1-1, with no clear D. The germline V gene encodes CDR1 SGHNT and CDR2 YENEEA. The CDR3 loop spans 13 amino acids. With 3 bases removed from V and 0 bases from J, the gap between germline ends came to 5 bases. This CDR3 is CASSFSLNTEAFF. The CDR3 coding sequence is TGTGCCAGCAGCTTTAGTTTGAACACTGAAGCTTTCTTT.

For the CDR3, the DNA is TGTGCCAGCACCACAGTACGGAATCAGCCCCAGCATTTT. Translated: CASTTVRNQPQHF. The chain is built from TRBV2 and TRBJ1-5; D remains ambiguous. Germline V lookup: CDR1 SNHLY, CDR2 FYNNEI. The CDR3 extends over 13 amino acids. Between the trimmed V and J ends, which lost 7 bases and 4 bases, there was a span of 11 bases.

Note on this clone: The junction differs from germline at one of its ends, possibly a read error. V gene TRBV2 combines with J gene TRBJ2-5, with D perhaps matching TRBD2 (6 bases). The germline V gene has CDR1 SNHLY and CDR2 FYNNEI. The CDR3 contains 15 residues. Here the CDR3 reads CASNQPGDPGEAQYF. In DNA, the CDR3 is TGTGCCAGCAACCAACCCGGGGATCCGGGAGAGGCCCAGTACTTC.